These 26 T cell receptor beta chains share one sample of origin, sequenced in a study of blood T cells in healthy people across ages (dated by TCRdb to between 2015 and 2016). Preparation of the library involved 5' RACE. Instrument used: Illumina HiSeq 2500. A second PCR of roughly 7 to 11 cycles was performed with a sample-barcoded 5' primer and a J-beta primer mix. TCRdb reanalyzed the raw reads on its own, using fastp at Q25 for trimming and MiXCR for clone calling, and kept in-frame beta chains. Rows with one shared CDR3 protein collapse into an entry with the most common genes and DNA. A total of 750,000 or so distinct CDR3 sequences appear in this sample, roughly 25% of them only once. The ten top clones hold 9.4% of the sample. This sample was also put to use in a study of T cells of mothers and their children.

Sequenced sample: blood. These TCRs come from a boy aged 5-17 years in good health.

In nucleotides, the CDR3 is TGTGCCAGCAGCCCGCTGCGCGGGGGGCCCGACAATGAGCAGTTCTTC. It translates to CASSPLRGGPDNEQFF. The V and J genes are TRBV11-3 and TRBJ2-1; 8 nucleotides line up with TRBD2. The CDR3 totals 16 residues. With 5 bases clipped from V and 5 bases from J, the junction kept 11 bases outside the gene matches. Germline CDR1 SGHNT, CDR2 YENEEA.

In this sample, this clonotype turned up a few times. This sequence joins TRBV21-1 and TRBJ2-7; the D call in the table, TRBD1, was not verified against the DNA. TRBV21-1 has pseudogene status. The CDR3 contains 14 residues. CDR3 region: CATAREVGSYEQYF. DNA of the CDR3: TGTGCCACCGCCCGGGAGGTCGGCTCCTACGAGCAGTACTTC.

This sequence joins TRBV21-1 and TRBJ1-2; TRBD1, the table's D call, was not compared with the DNA. TRBV21-1 corresponds to a pseudogene. The CDR3 contains 18 residues. The CDR3 sequence is CASSKEAGRTGVNYGYTF. In nucleotides, the CDR3 is TGTGCCAGCAGCAAAGAGGCCGGTCGAACAGGGGTTAACTATGGCTACACCTTC.

The chain joins TRBV6-4 to TRBJ1-2; D remains unclear. The CDR3 sequence is 13 residues long. The ends were cut back, 3 bases at V and 4 bases at J, with 9 bases in the middle. CDR1 MRHNA and CDR2 SNTAGT come from the germline V gene. CDR3 sequence reads: CASSDGRSYGYTF. The DNA of the CDR3 is TGTGCCAGCAGTGATGGAAGAAGCTATGGCTACACCTTC.

This chain uses TRBV2 with TRBJ2-7; possible D gene TRBD1, 5 bases. CDR1 is SNHLY and CDR2 is FYNNEI in the germline V gene. There are 16 residues in the CDR3. V lost 2 bases, J lost 0 bases, and 14 bases lay in between. CDR3 DNA: TGTGCCAGCAGTGAATATCGACAGACGAGCTCCTACGAGCAGTACTTC. Its protein product is CASSEYRQTSSYEQYF. Supplemented by reference TRBV2 and TRBJ2-7, the full variable domain reads EPEVTQTPSHQVTQMGQEVILRCVPISNHLYFYWYRQILGQKVEFLVSFYNNEISEKSEIFDDQFSVERPDGSNFTLKIRSTKLEDSAMYFCASSEYRQTSSYEQYFGPGTRLTVT.

About this clonotype itself: The junction differs from germline at one of its ends, possibly a read error. CDR3 in amino acids: CASSGGTVGTDTQYF. CDR3 DNA: TGCGCCAGCAGCGGCGGGACAGTTGGCACAGATACACAGTATTTT. This chain links TRBV5-1 with TRBJ2-3; TRBD1 might be the D (7 bases). The CDR3 covers 15 residues. Per germline, CDR1 SGHRS and CDR2 YFSETQ.

The chain uses TRBV20-1 and TRBJ2-7; no firm D call. The CDR3 extends over 16 amino acids. Germline CDR1 DFQATT, CDR2 SNEGSKA (reference sequence). Trimming pared 6 bases from V and 3 bases from J, leaving 24 bases between. CDR3 sequence: CSAQDLARHIDYEQYF. CDR3 DNA sequence: TGCAGTGCACAAGATTTGGCCAGGCACATTGACTACGAGCAGTACTTC.

This clonotype has a handful of counts. J is TRBJ2-5 and V is TRBV6-2 or TRBV6-3; D uncertain. The J call is doubtful: the DNA matches TRBJ2-1 better. CDR1 and CDR2 from the germline V gene are MNHEY and SVGEGT. The CDR3 loop spans 12 amino acids. The CDR3 nucleotides read TGTGCCAGCAGTTATCCGGAGTGGGAGCAGTTCTTC. Encoded protein: CASSYPEWEQFF.

The rearrangement joins TRBV3-1 to TRBJ2-4; TRBD1 or TRBD2 may be the D gene (5 bases each). V was trimmed by 0 bases and J by 0 bases, leaving 12 bases between them. Germline V gene lookup returns CDR1 LGHDT and CDR2 YNNKEL (reference sequence). This CDR3 contains 17 residues. The CDR3 DNA reads as TGTGCCAGCAGCCAAGAGGGGCGTGGACTAGCCAAAAACATTCAGTACTTC. It translates to CASSQEGRGLAKNIQYF.

This clonotype has a count of ten or more. The chain uses TRBV20-1 and TRBJ2-5; TRBD2 matches at 10 bases. Germline V gene sequence: CDR1 DFQATT, CDR2 SNEGSKA (reference sequence). J lost 5 bases, V lost 4 bases, and 10 bases had no gene match. The CDR3 is 15 amino acids. The CDR3 DNA reads as TGCAGTGCTACCCGGGGTAGCGGGGGGCCCGAGACCCAGTACTTC. Translated: CSATRGSGGPETQYF.

The rearrangement uses TRBV3-1 and TRBJ2-5; 12 bases are shared with TRBD2. The CDR3 contains 17 residues. V dropped 4 bases and J dropped 2; count of bases not matched to a gene: 8. Germline loops: CDR1 LGHDT, CDR2 YNNKEL (reference sequence). The CDR3 nucleotides are TGTGCCAGCAGCCCGATCCGACTAGCGGGGGAACAAGAGACCCAGTACTTC. Protein: CASSPIRLAGEQETQYF.

This clonotype was found a few times. The chain carries TRBV12-3 or TRBV12-4 and TRBJ2-5; tentative D call: TRBD1 (6 bases). This CDR3 is 15 amino acids long. V lost 2 bases and J 5 bases, leaving 15 bases between the germline ends. CDR3 DNA: TGTGCCAGCAGTTTATGGCTGGGGGCGCGGGAGACCCAGTACTTC. It is translated as CASSLWLGARETQYF.

This clonotype showed up just a few times. The chain carries TRBV29-1 and TRBJ2-5; D assignment may be TRBD1 or TRBD2 (5 bases each). The CDR3 runs 15 residues. Germline CDR1 reads SQVTM; CDR2 reads ANQGSEA. V was cut by 4 bases and J by 4 bases, with 19 bases left in between. Here the CDR3 DNA reads TGCAGCGTTGTAATTAGAGGGGACCACAGAGAGACCCAGTACTTC. The encoded protein is CSVVIRGDHRETQYF.

The sample holds a few counts of this clonotype. The gene calls are TRBV29-1 and TRBJ2-2, with a weak D call TRBD1 (6 bases). Trimming pared 6 bases from V and 6 bases from J, leaving 17 bases between. The germline V gene has CDR1 SQVTM and CDR2 ANQGSEA. This CDR3 is 14 amino acids long. The CDR3 nucleotides read TGCAGCGTCACAGGGATTGGTTTTTCCGGGGAGCTGTTTTTT. Translating gives CSVTGIGFSGELFF.

The chain joins TRBV20-1 to TRBJ2-1; D is possibly TRBD2 (5 bases). Germline CDR1 and CDR2: DFQATT and SNEGSKA (reference sequence). V was shortened by 3 bases and J by 7 bases, with 7 bases between the two germline ends. The CDR3 is made up of 11 amino acids. Here the CDR3 DNA reads TGCAGTGCTAGCAGACTAAATGAGCAGTTCTTC. It is translated as CSASRLNEQFF.

The chain carries TRBV6-2 or TRBV6-3 and TRBJ2-5; 7 bases fit TRBD2. The J call could be wrong; TRBJ2-1 is a better fit for the DNA end. The CDR3 extends over 17 amino acids. Germline values: CDR1 MNHEY, CDR2 SVGEGT. CDR3 amino acids: CAIKDGGASGVYNEQFF. CDR3 coding DNA: TGTGCCATCAAAGACGGTGGTGCGAGCGGGGTCTACAATGAGCAGTTCTTC.

This chain links TRBV5-1 with TRBJ2-5; perhaps TRBD1 as D (5 bases). Per germline, CDR1 SGHRS and CDR2 YFSETQ. The ends were cut back, 4 bases at V and 3 bases at J, with 13 bases in the middle. The length of the CDR3 is 14 residues. The CDR3 nucleotides are TGCGCCAGCAGCCTCGGACATCTAGAAGAGACCCAGTACTTC. It yields the protein CASSLGHLEETQYF.

This clonotype was observed a handful of times. V and J are TRBV11-2 and TRBJ1-5; D is uncertain. V gave up 1 base and J gave up 6 bases, with 10 bases separating them. The V gene's germline CDR1 is SGHAT and CDR2 FQNNGV. The CDR3 runs 14 residues. CDR3: CASSLGRPPQPQHF. The CDR3 DNA reads TGTGCCAGCAGCTTAGGTCGGCCACCTCAGCCCCAGCATTTT.

There are a few counts of this clonotype. The chain is built from TRBV7-3 and TRBJ2-7; unclear D gene. The CDR3 length is 15 residues. V was cut by 5 bases and J by 7 bases, with 21 bases left in between. CDR1 SGHTA and CDR2 FQGTGA come from the germline V gene. The CDR3 reads CASSPRGGTSGEQYF. The CDR3 DNA reads TGTGCCAGCAGCCCCCGCGGCGGAACCTCTGGGGAGCAGTACTTC.

This clonotype was seen only a few times. The rearrangement uses TRBV12-3 or TRBV12-4 and TRBJ2-7; D remains unclear. Trimming stripped 1 base from V and 0 bases from J, with 7 bases between. The length of the CDR3 is 14 residues. CDR3: CASSLEESSYEQYF. Written as DNA, the CDR3 is TGTGCCAGCAGTTTAGAGGAGAGCTCCTACGAGCAGTACTTC.

The CDR3 loop is CASSLSVSNTEAFF. The CDR3 DNA reads as TGTGCCAGCAGCTTAAGCGTGTCGAACACTGAAGCTTTCTTT. This chain joins TRBV7-2 and TRBJ1-1; no definite D call. Looked up from germline, CDR1 is SGHTA and CDR2 is FQGNSA. This CDR3 spans 14 amino acids. V lost 2 bases and J 1 base, leaving 8 bases between the germline ends.

There are a few counts of this clonotype. The chain couples TRBV7-9 to TRBJ2-5; D not resolved. Germline assignment: CDR1 SEHNR and CDR2 FQNEAQ (reference sequence). The CDR3 is 18 residues long. V gave up 5 bases and J gave up 5 bases, with 27 bases separating them. CDR3 protein: CASSPSSAVAGVSETQYF. Written as DNA, the CDR3 is TGTGCCAGCAGCCCGTCGAGCGCCGTCGCCGGTGTTAGTGAGACCCAGTACTTC. Complete variable domain (other parts from reference TRBV7-9 and TRBJ2-5): DTGVSQNPRHKITKRGQNVTFRCDPISEHNRLYWYRQTLGQGPEFLTYFQNEAQLEKSRLLSDRFSAERPKGSFSTLEIQRTEQGDSAMYLCASSPSSAVAGVSETQYFGPGTRLLVL.

The gene calls are TRBV4-3 and TRBJ1-4; a possible D gene is TRBD1 (5 bases). This CDR3 is built from 15 residues. Trimming stripped 8 bases from V and 8 bases from J, with 21 bases between. Germline V gives CDR1 LGHNA, CDR2 YSLEER. The CDR3 spells CASARFQGSQEKLFF. CDR3 DNA sequence: TGCGCCAGCGCGCGTTTTCAGGGTAGCCAGGAAAAACTGTTTTTT.

The chain uses TRBV11-2 and TRBJ1-1; 10 bases are shared with TRBD1. The CDR3 is 16 amino acids. The germline CDR1 and CDR2 sequences are SGHAT and FQNNGV. Trimming took 4 bases from V and 2 from J; bases not matched to a gene: 7. CDR3: CASSYRQGAINTEAFF. CDR3 bases: TGTGCCAGCAGCTATAGACAGGGGGCTATTAACACTGAAGCTTTCTTT.

The genes are TRBV4-3 and TRBJ2-2; no clear D gene. The CDR3 totals 14 residues. Germline CDR1 and CDR2: LGHNA and YSLEER. The ends were cut back, 1 base at V and 5 bases at J, with 8 bases in the middle. CDR3 bases: TGCGCCAGCAGCCAAGTTCGGGTAACCGGGGAGCTGTTTTTT. It specifies CASSQVRVTGELFF.

This chain links TRBV7-2 with TRBJ1-1; perhaps TRBD1 as D (6 bases). V dropped 5 bases and J dropped 4 bases, with 11 bases sitting between them. The CDR3 runs to 13 residues. Germline CDR1 and CDR2: SGHTA and FQGNSA. CDR3 bases: TGTGCCAGCAGCACCGACAGGCGCACTGAAGCTTTCTTT. It yields the protein CASSTDRRTEAFF.